The 19 T cell receptor beta chains in this list originate from one sample, sequenced in a study of shared T cell receptors in the human thymus. Sequencing used immunoSEQ multiplex PCR; TCRdb keeps in-frame clones, though not all of them. The data hold over 650,000 clones, with more than 75% observed a single time. The same sample was also used in a study of human thymus T cells.

Sequenced: thymocytes. The source of these receptors is a boy in the first two years of life with a congenital heart defect.

The CDR3 sequence: CASSTSSGMKGYGYTF. The CDR3 DNA reads as TGTGCCAGCAGCACATCGTCAGGGATGAAGGGTTATGGCTACACCTTC. The chain uses TRBV11-2 and TRBJ1-2, with D possibly TRBD1 on 5 matching bases. The CDR3 covers 16 residues. The V end lost 5 bases, the J end lost 5 bases, and 21 bases lay between the germline ends. Per the germline V gene, CDR1 is SGHAT and CDR2 is FQNNGV. The entire variable domain, with the rest obtained from reference TRBV11-2 and TRBJ1-2, is as follows: EAGVAQSPRYKIIEKRQSVAFWCNPISGHATLYWYQQILGQGPKLLIQFQNNGVVDDSQLPKDRFSAERLKGVDSTLKIQPAKLEDSAVYLCASSTSSGMKGYGYTFGSGTRLTVV.

The CDR3 nucleotides read TGTGCCAGCAGTACCGGACAGGGGATATTGAACACTGAAGCTTTCTTT. This translates into CASSTGQGILNTEAFF. The chain combines TRBV28 with TRBJ1-1; TRBD1 agrees at 9 bases. The CDR3 has 16 residues. V shed 5 bases, J shed 0 bases, and the junction held 7 bases outside the gene matches. The V gene's germline CDR1 is MDHEN and CDR2 SYDVKM. Filled out from reference TRBV28 and TRBJ1-1, the complete variable domain reads DVKVTQSSRYLVKRTGEKVFLECVQDMDHENMFWYRQDPGLGLRLIYFSYDVKMKEKGDIPEGYSVSREKKERFSLILESASTNQTSMYLCASSTGQGILNTEAFFGQGTRLTVV.

This sequence joins TRBV4-3 and TRBJ2-7; 8 nucleotides align to TRBD2. CDR1 LGHNA and CDR2 YSLEER come from the germline V gene. This CDR3 contains 17 residues. The trim removed 0 bases at V and 4 bases at J, leaving 11 bases unmatched. CDR3 nucleotides: TGCGCCAGCAGCCAAGATCGTAAGCGGGAGAAAGGATACGAGCAGTACTTC. Translation gives CASSQDRKREKGYEQYF.

The V gene is TRBV19, the J gene TRBJ1-2, with D uncertain. This CDR3 region has 15 residues. Germline values: CDR1 LNHDA, CDR2 SQIVND (reference sequence). Trimming took off 5 bases at V and 6 bases at J, with 19 bases between the two ends. CDR3 in DNA: TGTGCCAGTAGTCGAAACGTCGGGGAAAGAGATGGCTACACCTTC. Translation: CASSRNVGERDGYTF.

The chain joins TRBV28 to TRBJ1-5, with D perhaps matching TRBD1 (6 bases). CDR1 is MDHEN and CDR2 is SYDVKM in the germline V gene. This CDR3 spans 14 amino acids. V was trimmed by 4 bases and J by 6 bases, leaving 13 bases between them. CDR3 nucleotides: TGTGCCAGCAGTTCACAGGGTTCCTCTCAGCCCCAGCATTTT. This encodes CASSSQGSSQPQHF.

The chain couples TRBV7-8 to TRBJ2-1; 10 positions agree with TRBD2. The CDR3 is made up of 13 amino acids. In germline, CDR1 is SGHVS, CDR2 FQNEAQ. Losses at the gene ends were 3 bases for V and 10 bases for J; bases not matched to a gene: 3. The CDR3 is CASSFTGLAEQFF. The CDR3 nucleotides read TGTGCCAGCAGCTTTACGGGACTAGCGGAGCAGTTCTTC.

The V call is TRBV2, the J call TRBJ2-3, with TRBD2 identical over 12 bases. From germline, CDR1 is SNHLY and CDR2 FYNNEI. There are 16 residues in the CDR3. With V trimmed by 5 bases and J by 2 bases, 5 bases remained unmatched. CDR3 residues: CASSPRLAGDTDTQYF. DNA for the CDR3: TGTGCCAGCAGTCCTAGACTAGCGGGGGACACAGATACGCAGTATTTT.

This clone occurred a few times. The chain carries TRBV10-3 and TRBJ1-1; TRBD1 matches at 9 bases. The trim removed 5 bases at V and 5 bases at J, leaving 9 bases unmatched. The CDR3 consists of 15 residues. CDR1 is ENHRY and CDR2 is SYGVKD in the germline V gene. CDR3 amino acids: CAISHRQGGRTEAFF. The CDR3 nucleotides are TGTGCCATCAGTCACAGACAGGGGGGAAGGACTGAAGCTTTCTTT.

V gene TRBV15 combines with J gene TRBJ2-3; D not certain. V was cut by 1 base and J by 0 bases, with 5 bases left in between. Germline CDR1 is LNHNV and CDR2 is YYDKDF (reference sequence). This CDR3 has 14 amino acids. CDR3 bases: TGTGCCACCAGCAGAGGACTTAGCACAGATACGCAGTATTTT. Translated, it gives CATSRGLSTDTQYF.

J is TRBJ2-7 and V is TRBV13; TRBD1 is a possible D gene (6 bases). Per the germline V gene, CDR1 is PRHDT and CDR2 is FYEKMQ (reference sequence). This CDR3 has 14 amino acids. Trimming took off 5 bases at V and 3 bases at J, with 14 bases between the two ends. CDR3 nucleotide sequence: TGTGCCAGCAGCCACAAAACAGGGATCTACGAGCAGTACTTC. Its protein product is CASSHKTGIYEQYF.

This clone was seen a single time. The chain has TRBV6-1 and TRBJ2-7, with 7 bases aligning to TRBD2. V shed 1 base, J shed 1 base, and the junction held 7 bases outside the gene matches. CDR3 length: 16 amino acids. The germline V gene has CDR1 MNHNS and CDR2 SASEGT. The CDR3 sequence is CASSEGVGLVSYEQYF. DNA of the CDR3: TGTGCCAGCAGTGAAGGCGTAGGACTAGTTTCCTACGAGCAGTACTTC.

The J gene is TRBJ2-7, the V gene TRBV6-6, with TRBD2 identical over 8 bases. The CDR3 is 16 residues long. Germline CDR1 MNHNY, CDR2 SVGAGI (reference sequence). V dropped 0 bases and J dropped 2; count of bases not matched to a gene: 6. The CDR3 coding sequence is TGTGCCAGCAGTTACTCACGTGTAGCGGGGACCTACGAGCAGTACTTC. This gives the protein CASSYSRVAGTYEQYF.

The chain joins TRBV30 to TRBJ2-5; D perhaps matches TRBD2 (5 bases). Trimming cost V 5 bases and J 5 bases, with 15 bases left between them. Looked up from germline, CDR1 is GTSNPN and CDR2 is SVGIG (reference sequence). CDR3 size: 13 residues. The CDR3 protein is CAWAEKGGETQYF. DNA of the CDR3: TGTGCCTGGGCGGAGAAGGGCGGGGAGACCCAGTACTTC. Full variable domain (remainder filled in from reference TRBV30 and TRBJ2-5): SQTIHQWPATLVQPVGSPLSLECTVEGTSNPNLYWYRQAAGRGLQLLFYSVGIGQISSEVPQNLSASRPQDRQFILSSKKLLLSDSGFYLCAWAEKGGETQYFGPGTRLLVL.

The V gene is TRBV5-5, the J gene TRBJ2-1; D is perhaps TRBD2 (6 bases). The ends were cut back, 3 bases at V and 0 bases at J, with 22 bases in the middle. The germline V gene has CDR1 SGHKS and CDR2 YYEKEE (reference sequence). The CDR3 consists of 19 residues. CDR3 protein: CASSSRRAVGPSSYNEQFF. The CDR3 nucleotides are TGTGCCAGCAGCTCCCGGAGGGCTGTGGGCCCTAGCTCCTACAATGAGCAGTTCTTC.

The chain joins TRBV19 to TRBJ2-3; possible D gene TRBD2, 6 bases. The CDR3 is made up of 15 amino acids. CDR1 LNHDA and CDR2 SQIVND come from the germline V gene (reference sequence). Deletions cut 10 bases from V and 2 bases from J, with 19 bases between. CDR3 DNA sequence: TGTGCCACCTCACGTTTAGCGGCAACCACAGATACGCAGTATTTT. It encodes CATSRLAATTDTQYF.

V and J are TRBV6-6 and TRBJ1-3, with a weak D call TRBD1 (5 bases). Germline CDR1 reads MNHNY; CDR2 reads SVGAGI (reference sequence). The length of the CDR3 is 14 residues. V lost 6 bases and J 2 bases, leaving 11 bases between the germline ends. This CDR3 is CASSTQVPGNTIYF. The CDR3, as DNA: TGTGCCAGCAGCACACAGGTCCCTGGAAACACCATATATTTT.

The chain uses TRBV4-3 and TRBJ2-1, with D hard to call. This CDR3 is built from 17 residues. V shed 1 base and J shed 4 bases, with 17 bases lying between them. The germline CDR1 and CDR2 sequences are LGHNA and YSLEER. The CDR3 nucleotides are TGCGCCAGCAGCCAAGGTCTACTCCCCCCGATTTACAATGAGCAGTTCTTC. Its translation is CASSQGLLPPIYNEQFF.

This clone was detected once. The chain carries TRBV27 and TRBJ2-1, with TRBD1 identical over 7 bases. CDR1 MNHEY and CDR2 SMNVEV come from the germline V gene (reference sequence). This CDR3 has 15 residues. Trimming removed 2 bases from V and 7 bases from J; junction bases left unmatched: 8. The CDR3 protein is CASSLQRGRWNEQFF. The CDR3, as DNA: TGTGCCAGCAGTTTACAAAGGGGGCGGTGGAATGAGCAGTTCTTC.

The rearrangement uses TRBV4-1 and TRBJ1-5; D possibly corresponds to TRBD1 (5 bases). The CDR3 is 16 amino acids. Germline CDR1 reads MGHRA; CDR2 reads YSYEKL. The V gene lost 6 bases and the J gene lost 2 bases, with 17 bases spanning the gap. CDR3 nucleotide sequence: TGCGCCAGCAGTCCCCTGTGGAGGGGCGGCAATCAGCCCCAGCATTTT. Protein: CASSPLWRGGNQPQHF.